Below are 29 T cell receptor beta chains sequenced from a single sample in a study of control samples from healthy donors and cancer patients. Profiled with immunoSEQ multiplex PCR; TCRdb holds only in-frame clones, not every one. Among roughly 170,000 clones listed, about 90% were seen once. Sequencing was carried out using blood. These receptors were taken from a woman in her 40s in good health.

This sequence joins TRBV5-1 and TRBJ2-1, with D unresolved. V shed 2 bases and J shed 9 bases, with 15 bases lying between them. Germline V gives CDR1 SGHRS, CDR2 YFSETQ. This CDR3 is 14 amino acids long. In DNA form, the CDR3 reads TGCGCCAGCAGCTTAGACCCTGAGTGGGGTGAGCAGTTCTTC. It translates to CASSLDPEWGEQFF.

This chain uses TRBV6-5 with TRBJ1-5; D is undetermined. Germline V CDR1 and CDR2: MNHEY, SVGAGI. Trimming took 6 bases from V and 1 from J, leaving 13 bases between them. The CDR3 totals 15 residues. The CDR3 spells CASREHPVSNQPQHF. Here the CDR3 DNA reads TGTGCCAGCAGGGAGCACCCAGTCAGCAATCAGCCCCAGCATTTT.

The chain employs TRBV5-8 and TRBJ2-1; the match to TRBD2 covers 12 bases. The V and J ends lost 4 bases and 0 bases, in that order; junction bases with no gene match: 11. The CDR3 runs 19 residues. The V gene's germline CDR1 is SGHTS and CDR2 YDEGEE. Here the CDR3 DNA reads TGTGCCAGCAGCCTCCCGACTAGCGGGGGACCTGCCTCCTACAATGAGCAGTTCTTC. As protein: CASSLPTSGGPASYNEQFF.

V usage is TRBV12-3 or TRBV12-4 and J usage is TRBJ2-1; unclear D gene. CDR3 length: 12 amino acids. Trimming shortened V by 6 bases and J by 7 bases, and 10 bases separated the two germline ends. CDR3 amino acids: CASSSLLNEQFF. As DNA, the CDR3 is TGTGCCAGCAGCTCCCTCCTGAATGAGCAGTTCTTC.

This chain connects TRBV4-1 to TRBJ1-5; TRBD1 matches at 9 bases. This CDR3 contains 14 residues. Per the germline V gene, CDR1 is MGHRA and CDR2 is YSYEKL. Trimming took 2 bases from V and 6 from J; bases not matched to a gene: 2. The CDR3 here is CASSQTGGIQPQHF. CDR3 DNA: TGCGCCAGCAGCCAAACAGGGGGCATTCAGCCCCAGCATTTT.

This chain links TRBV9 with TRBJ1-2; D not resolved. CDR3 length: 16 residues. V was shortened by 4 bases and J by 1 base, with 17 bases between the two germline ends. Germline CDR1 reads SGDLS; CDR2 reads YYNGEE. For the CDR3, the DNA is TGTGCCAGCAGCCCCCGGGAGGCGACTTTTAACTATGGCTACACCTTC. Translated, it gives CASSPREATFNYGYTF.

The chain recombines TRBV10-3 with TRBJ2-2, with TRBD2 identical over 9 bases. Germline V gene lookup returns CDR1 ENHRY and CDR2 SYGVKD. The V segment lost 7 bases and the J segment 7 bases; nucleotides outside the gene matches: 13. The CDR3 loop spans 16 amino acids. The CDR3 nucleotides are TGTGCCATCACCGAGCGAGCGGGGGGTATGGTCGGGGAGCTGTTTTTT. It encodes CAITERAGGMVGELFF.

This clone was picked up one time. This chain connects TRBV25-1 to TRBJ2-1; D is perhaps TRBD1 or TRBD2 (5 bases each). This CDR3 is built from 13 residues. Looked up from germline, CDR1 is MGHDK and CDR2 is SYGVNS. The ends were cut back, 4 bases at V and 7 bases at J, with 11 bases in the middle. CDR3 DNA: TGTGCCAGCAGTGGGTGGGGGAAGAATGAGCAGTTCTTC. Translating it yields CASSGWGKNEQFF.

J is TRBJ2-3 and V is TRBV10-3, with 7 bases fitting TRBD2. The CDR3 is 12 residues long. V lost 5 bases, J lost 6 bases, and 2 bases stayed unmatched. Germline CDR1 reads ENHRY; CDR2 reads SYGVKD. In DNA form, the CDR3 reads TGTGCCATCAGTAAGGGAGGGGATACGCAGTATTTT. It translates to CAISKGGDTQYF.

The J gene is TRBJ1-3, the V gene TRBV19; D is possibly TRBD1 (6 bases). The CDR3 runs 14 residues. CDR1 is LNHDA, CDR2 SQIVND, per germline (reference sequence). V was clipped by 7 bases and J by 0 bases, with 10 bases between them. The CDR3 nucleotides read TGTGCCAGTAAGAAGGGGGGCTCTGGAAACACCATATATTTT. It codes for CASKKGGSGNTIYF.

This sequence joins TRBV6-5 and TRBJ1-2, with D possibly TRBD1 on 5 matching bases. The CDR3 extends over 14 amino acids. Germline V gene data show CDR1 as MNHEY and CDR2 as SVGAGI. The V gene lost 0 bases and the J gene lost 7 bases, with 12 bases spanning the gap. The CDR3 coding sequence is TGTGCCAGCAGTTACTCGGGGGTGACGGGTGGCTACACCTTC. It yields the protein CASSYSGVTGGYTF.

V usage is TRBV2 and J usage is TRBJ2-2, with D perhaps matching TRBD2 (5 bases). V was trimmed by 6 bases and J by 3 bases, leaving 11 bases between them. Per germline, CDR1 SNHLY and CDR2 FYNNEI. The CDR3 is made up of 14 amino acids. The DNA of the CDR3 is TGTGCCAGCAGGGTGGGGAGTGACACCGGGGAGCTGTTTTTT. This sequence encodes CASRVGSDTGELFF.

The J gene is TRBJ1-1, the V gene TRBV29-1; D not resolved. V was shortened by 4 bases and J by 7 bases, with 13 bases between the two germline ends. This CDR3 comprises 12 residues. Germline V gene data show CDR1 as SQVTM and CDR2 as ANQGSEA. Here the CDR3 DNA reads TGCAGCGTTGGAGTCGGAAGTTTTGAAGCTTTCTTT. Its protein product is CSVGVGSFEAFF.

CDR3 sequence reads: CASSEANVRYNSPLHF. DNA for the CDR3: TGTGCCAGCAGTGAAGCAAACGTACGGTATAATTCACCCCTCCACTTT. The chain joins TRBV2 to TRBJ1-6, with no clear D. V was trimmed by 0 bases and J by 4 bases, leaving 10 bases between them. The V gene's germline CDR1 is SNHLY and CDR2 FYNNEI. The CDR3 consists of 16 residues.

The chain carries TRBV5-1 and TRBJ2-3, with D maybe TRBD2 (5 bases). The V and J ends lost 5 bases and 0 bases respectively, with 10 bases between them. The CDR3 consists of 14 residues. The germline CDR1 and CDR2 sequences are SGHRS and YFSETQ. CDR3 residues: CASSSGVSTDTQYF. Here the CDR3 DNA reads TGCGCCAGCAGTTCCGGGGTCAGCACAGATACGCAGTATTTT.

The genes are TRBV5-6 and TRBJ1-5, with D hard to call. The CDR3 extends over 12 amino acids. V shed 1 base and J shed 6 bases, with 5 bases lying between them. CDR1 and CDR2 (germline): SGHDT, YYEEEE. CDR3 coding DNA: TGTGCCAGCAGCTTGAGGTTTCAGCCCCAGCATTTT. Its translation is CASSLRFQPQHF.

The gene calls are TRBV11-2 and TRBJ2-2; D is unresolved. This CDR3 is built from 12 residues. V was shortened by 4 bases and J by 1 base, with 1 base between the two germline ends. CDR1 and CDR2 from the germline V gene are SGHAT and FQNNGV. The CDR3 here is CASSWNTGELFF. The CDR3 DNA reads as TGTGCCAGCAGCTGGAACACCGGGGAGCTGTTTTTT.

Only one count was recorded for this clone. The genes are TRBV5-1 and TRBJ1-1, with 8 bases matching TRBD1. CDR1 and CDR2 from the germline V gene are SGHRS and YFSETQ. The V gene end was trimmed by 4 bases and the J gene end by 1 base; junction bases not matched to a gene: 6. The CDR3 sequence is 15 residues long. The CDR3 region is CASSTSGTGNTEAFF. The DNA for the CDR3 is TGCGCCAGCAGCACGTCCGGGACAGGGAACACTGAAGCTTTCTTT.

This clone appeared once. The V call is TRBV11-2, the J call TRBJ1-4; TRBD1 is a possible D gene (6 bases). V lost 1 base to trimming and J lost 0 bases, with 6 bases between them. This CDR3 is 15 amino acids long. Germline V gene lookup returns CDR1 SGHAT and CDR2 FQNNGV. Here the CDR3 DNA reads TGTGCCAGCAGCTTAGGACAGGCAACTAATGAAAAACTGTTTTTT. Encoded protein: CASSLGQATNEKLFF.

The J gene is TRBJ1-4, the V gene TRBV5-4, with D hard to call. Trimming stripped 0 bases from V and 6 bases from J, with 12 bases between. The CDR3 length is 15 residues. The V gene's germline CDR1 is SGHNT and CDR2 YYREEE (reference sequence). CDR3 coding DNA: TGTGCCAGCAGCTTGGCGGGCTGGGCAGATGAAAAACTGTTTTTT. Residues: CASSLAGWADEKLFF.

The chain combines TRBV4-1 with TRBJ1-5; D is possibly TRBD1 (5 bases). This CDR3 spans 15 amino acids. The germline V gene encodes CDR1 MGHRA and CDR2 YSYEKL. V lost 1 base to trimming and J lost 6 bases, with 13 bases between them. The CDR3 here is CASSQGLLGGQPQHF. The DNA of the CDR3 is TGCGCCAGCAGCCAAGGGCTCTTGGGGGGTCAGCCCCAGCATTTT.

The chain has TRBV7-9 and TRBJ2-1; TRBD1 agrees at 10 bases. J was trimmed by 6 bases and V by 2 bases; bases with no gene match: 4. The CDR3 consists of 15 residues. Germline values: CDR1 SEHNR, CDR2 FQNEAQ (reference sequence). CDR3 sequence reads: CASSLRQGAGNEQFF. CDR3 in DNA: TGTGCCAGCAGCTTAAGACAGGGGGCAGGCAATGAGCAGTTCTTC. Combining the CDR3 with reference TRBV7-9 and TRBJ2-1 gives the whole variable domain DTGVSQNPRHKITKRGQNVTFRCDPISEHNRLYWYRQTLGQGPEFLTYFQNEAQLEKSRLLSDRFSAERPKGSFSTLEIQRTEQGDSAMYLCASSLRQGAGNEQFFGPGTRLTVL.

The rearrangement joins TRBV7-9 to TRBJ1-4; D not resolved. The CDR3 spans 14 residues. Trimming left V 3 bases short and J 0 bases short, with 5 bases between. Germline V gives CDR1 SEHNR, CDR2 FQNEAQ (reference sequence). CDR3 sequence (DNA): TGTGCCAGCAGCTTTGGGGCAACTAATGAAAAACTGTTTTTT. Protein product: CASSFGATNEKLFF.

This clone was detected once. This rearrangement joins TRBV25-1 to TRBJ1-5, with 7 bases lining up with TRBD1. This CDR3 contains 14 residues. Germline V gene sequence: CDR1 MGHDK, CDR2 SYGVNS. J was trimmed by 2 bases and V by 5 bases; bases with no gene match: 3. The CDR3 coding sequence is TGTGCCAGCAGTCTTACAGGGGGCAATCAGCCCCAGCATTTT. Translated: CASSLTGGNQPQHF.

The chain couples TRBV10-3 to TRBJ1-1; possibly TRBD1 for D (6 bases). Between the trimmed V and J ends, which lost 4 bases and 5 bases, there was a span of 11 bases. The V gene's germline CDR1 is ENHRY and CDR2 SYGVKD. This CDR3 contains 13 residues. CDR3 sequence: CAISVQGTTEAFF. The DNA of the CDR3 is TGTGCCATCAGTGTTCAGGGGACGACTGAAGCTTTCTTT.

The table lists this clone with a few counts. V gene TRBV6-5 combines with J gene TRBJ1-1; TRBD1 matches 9 bases. The CDR3 has 14 residues. V lost 7 bases, J lost 7 bases, and 10 bases stayed unmatched. CDR1 is MNHEY and CDR2 is SVGAGI in the germline V gene. CDR3 region: CASIIPGQGGEAFF. The CDR3 DNA sequence: TGTGCCAGCATCATACCGGGACAGGGAGGTGAAGCTTTCTTT.

The CDR3 DNA is TGTGCCAGCAGCTTAGAACAGGGAGGAAAACTGTTTTTT. It codes for CASSLEQGGKLFF. The chain recombines TRBV7-2 with TRBJ1-4, with a weak D call TRBD1 (6 bases). In germline, CDR1 is SGHTA, CDR2 FQGNSA. V lost 1 base and J lost 10, with 10 bases in between. This CDR3 has 13 amino acids.

Remarks on this clone: In the same sample, other DNA sequences code for this CDR3. The V gene is TRBV7-9, the J gene TRBJ2-1, with unresolved D. With 8 bases removed from V and 4 bases from J, the gap between germline ends came to 6 bases. This CDR3 is 11 amino acids long. CDR1 SEHNR and CDR2 FQNEAQ come from the germline V gene (reference sequence). CDR3 DNA sequence: TGTGCCAGCTCTATATACAATGAGCAGTTCTTC. Protein product: CASSIYNEQFF.

This chain links TRBV27 with TRBJ2-7; D may be TRBD1 (6 bases). The germline CDR1 and CDR2 sequences are MNHEY and SMNVEV (reference sequence). The CDR3 contains 16 residues. V shed 8 bases and J shed 0 bases, with 20 bases lying between them. DNA of the CDR3: TGTGCCAGCTCCGTTGGGGGTAGCAGGGGCTCCTACGAGCAGTACTTC. Protein product: CASSVGGSRGSYEQYF.